These 9 T cell receptor beta chains share one sample of origin, sequenced in a study of shared clonotypes between healthy human individuals. TCRdb's table, derived via immunoSEQ multiplex PCR, lists solely in-frame clones and lacks some. Here the sample spans under 1,100,000 clones, about 76% being singletons. Sequenced: memory CD4+ T cells sorted from blood. As for subset: CD45RA-negative fraction. The source is a man between 18 and 35 years old in good health.

This clone was counted once. The genes are TRBV7-2 and TRBJ2-1, with D perhaps assigned TRBD1 or TRBD2 (5 bases each). Germline V CDR1 and CDR2: SGHTA, FQGNSA. The CDR3 is made up of 17 amino acids. Deletions cut 3 bases from V and 5 bases from J, with 20 bases between. The CDR3 DNA reads TGTGCCAGCAGCTTCCGCCCCCCGGGGCGGACCGACAATGAGCAGTTCTTC. It yields the protein CASSFRPPGRTDNEQFF. The variable domain in full, completed from reference TRBV7-2 and TRBJ2-1, reads GAGVSQSPSNKVTEKGKDVELRCDPISGHTALYWYRQSLGQGLEFLIYFQGNSAPDKSGLPSDRFSAERTGGSVSTLTIQRTQQEDSAVYLCASSFRPPGRTDNEQFFGPGTRLTVL.

The V gene is TRBV28, the J gene TRBJ1-1, with TRBD1 matching 9 bases. Trimming at V came to 7 bases and at J to 1 base, leaving 1 base not matched to a gene. Germline CDR1 reads MDHEN; CDR2 reads SYDVKM. The CDR3 sequence is 13 residues long. The CDR3 protein is CASTTGGNTEAFF. Written as DNA, the CDR3 is TGTGCCAGCACGACAGGGGGGAACACTGAAGCTTTCTTT.

V and J are TRBV19 and TRBJ2-3, with 12 nucleotides matching TRBD2. The trim removed 0 bases at V and 4 bases at J, leaving 8 bases unmatched. Germline V CDR1 and CDR2: LNHDA, SQIVND (reference sequence). This CDR3 is built from 18 residues. The CDR3 protein is CASSIEGRGLAGSDTQYF. The CDR3 coding sequence is TGTGCCAGTAGTATAGAAGGGAGAGGACTAGCGGGATCAGATACGCAGTATTTT.

V usage is TRBV6-1 and J usage is TRBJ2-5; no firm D call. Germline-derived CDR1 and CDR2 are MNHNS and SASEGT. The V end was cut by 6 bases, the J end by 5 bases, with 13 bases between. The CDR3 contains 13 residues. The CDR3 DNA sequence: TGTGCCAGCAGAAGGTGGTTGGGGGAGACCCAGTACTTC. Protein: CASRRWLGETQYF.

This clone appeared a few times. The chain joins TRBV6-1 to TRBJ2-3; D is ambiguous. CDR1 and CDR2 from the germline V gene are MNHNS and SASEGT. The V gene lost 2 bases and the J gene lost 6 bases, with 9 bases spanning the gap. CDR3 length equals 13 residues. In nucleotides, the CDR3 is TGTGCCAGCAGTGAACAAAAACGGGATACGCAGTATTTT. It translates to CASSEQKRDTQYF.

In its sample, this clone was seen once. V and J are TRBV28 and TRBJ2-7, with 7 bases matching TRBD1. This CDR3 contains 16 residues. Germline V lookup: CDR1 MDHEN, CDR2 SYDVKM. V gave up 2 bases and J gave up 3 bases; unmatched junction bases: 10. The CDR3 here is CASSLVSFRDSYEQYF. The CDR3 bases are TGTGCCAGCAGTTTAGTCTCCTTTAGGGACAGCTACGAGCAGTACTTC.

The rearrangement joins TRBV18 to TRBJ2-1; 7 bases line up with TRBD1. Germline loops: CDR1 KGHSH, CDR2 LQKENI. J was trimmed by 4 bases and V by 2 bases; bases with no gene match: 8. The CDR3 runs 16 residues. The CDR3 loop reads CASSPGVGQTYNEQFF. The CDR3 DNA sequence: TGTGCCAGCTCACCAGGGGTGGGACAGACATACAATGAGCAGTTCTTC.

This clone was counted many times. The chain is built from TRBV4-3 and TRBJ1-3; 7 bases align to TRBD1. CDR1 is LGHNA, CDR2 YSLEER, per germline. The CDR3 length is 17 residues. The V segment lost 0 bases and the J segment 4 bases; nucleotides outside the gene matches: 9. This CDR3 reads CASSQDRDSFSGNTIYF. As DNA, the CDR3 is TGCGCCAGCAGCCAAGATCGGGACAGCTTCTCGGGAAACACCATATATTTT.

This clone was counted between two and nine times. CDR3 residues: CASSDGQGYQPQHF. For the CDR3, the DNA is TGTGCCAGCTCCGACGGACAGGGGTACCAGCCCCAGCATTTT. J is TRBJ1-5 and V is TRBV18; 9 nucleotides agree with TRBD1. V dropped 6 bases and J dropped 7; count of bases not matched to a gene: 7. This CDR3 region has 14 residues. CDR1 is KGHSH, CDR2 LQKENI, per germline.